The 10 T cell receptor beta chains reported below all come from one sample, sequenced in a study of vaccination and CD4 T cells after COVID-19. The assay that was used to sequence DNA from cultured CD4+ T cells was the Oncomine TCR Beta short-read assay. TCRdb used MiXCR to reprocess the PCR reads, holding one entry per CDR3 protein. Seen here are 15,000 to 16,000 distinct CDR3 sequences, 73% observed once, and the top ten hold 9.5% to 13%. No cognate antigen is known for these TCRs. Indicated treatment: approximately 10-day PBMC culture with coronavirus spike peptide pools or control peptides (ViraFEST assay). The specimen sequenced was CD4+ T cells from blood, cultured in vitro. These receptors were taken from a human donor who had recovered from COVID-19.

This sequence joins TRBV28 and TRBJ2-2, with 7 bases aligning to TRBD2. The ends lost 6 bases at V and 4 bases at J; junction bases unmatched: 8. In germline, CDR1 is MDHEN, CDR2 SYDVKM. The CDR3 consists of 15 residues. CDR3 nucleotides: TGTGCCAGCAGCCCAGGCGGGAGAGCCACCGGGGAGCTGTTTTTT. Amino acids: CASSPGGRATGELFF. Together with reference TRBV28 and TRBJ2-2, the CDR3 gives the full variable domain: DVKVTQSSRYLVKRTGEKVFLECVQDMDHENMFWYRQDPGLGLRLIYFSYDVKMKEKGDIPEGYSVSREKKERFSLILESASTNQTSMYLCASSPGGRATGELFFGEGSRLTVL.

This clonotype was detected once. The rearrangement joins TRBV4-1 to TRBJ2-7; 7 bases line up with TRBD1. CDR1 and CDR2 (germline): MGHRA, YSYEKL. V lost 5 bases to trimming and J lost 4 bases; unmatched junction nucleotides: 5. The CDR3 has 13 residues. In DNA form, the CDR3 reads TGCGCCAGCAGCTTCGACAGGGTGTACGAGCAGTACTTC. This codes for CASSFDRVYEQYF.

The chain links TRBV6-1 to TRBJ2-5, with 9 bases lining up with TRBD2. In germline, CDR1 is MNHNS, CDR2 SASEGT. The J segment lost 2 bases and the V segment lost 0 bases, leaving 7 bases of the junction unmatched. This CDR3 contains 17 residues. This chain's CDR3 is CASSEALLAGGQETQYF. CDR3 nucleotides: TGTGCCAGCAGTGAAGCGCTTCTGGCGGGAGGGCAAGAGACCCAGTACTTC.

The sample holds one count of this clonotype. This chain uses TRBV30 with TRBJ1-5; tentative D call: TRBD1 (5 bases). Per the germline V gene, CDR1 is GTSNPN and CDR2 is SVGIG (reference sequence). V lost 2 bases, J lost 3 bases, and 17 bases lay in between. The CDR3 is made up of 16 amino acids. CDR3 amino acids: CAWSPPPGAVNQPQHF. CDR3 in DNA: TGTGCCTGGAGTCCACCCCCCGGGGCAGTCAATCAGCCCCAGCATTTT.

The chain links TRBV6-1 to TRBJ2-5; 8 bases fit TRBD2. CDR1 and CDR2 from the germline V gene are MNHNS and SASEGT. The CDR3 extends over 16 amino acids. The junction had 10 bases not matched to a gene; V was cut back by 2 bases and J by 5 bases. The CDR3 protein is CASSEPGRAIGETQYF. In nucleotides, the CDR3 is TGTGCCAGCAGTGAACCCGGGAGGGCAATCGGGGAGACCCAGTACTTC.

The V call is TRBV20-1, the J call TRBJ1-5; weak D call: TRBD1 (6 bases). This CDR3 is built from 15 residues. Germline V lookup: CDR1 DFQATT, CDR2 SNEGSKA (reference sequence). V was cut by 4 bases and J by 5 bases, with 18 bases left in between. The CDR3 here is CSAKDPNRADQPQHF. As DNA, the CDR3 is TGCAGTGCTAAGGATCCGAACAGGGCGGATCAGCCCCAGCATTTT.

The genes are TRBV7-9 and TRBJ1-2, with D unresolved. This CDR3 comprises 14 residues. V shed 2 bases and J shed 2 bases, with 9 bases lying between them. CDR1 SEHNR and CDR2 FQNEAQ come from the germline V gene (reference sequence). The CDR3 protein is CASSLNWGNYGYTF. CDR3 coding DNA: TGTGCCAGCAGCTTAAACTGGGGAAACTATGGCTACACCTTC.

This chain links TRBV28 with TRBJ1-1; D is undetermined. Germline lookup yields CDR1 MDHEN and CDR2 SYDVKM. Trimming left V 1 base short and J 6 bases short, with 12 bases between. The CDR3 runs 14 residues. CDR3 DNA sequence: TGTGCCAGCAGTTTATCCCGTTTGTCCGCTGAAGCTTTCTTT. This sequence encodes CASSLSRLSAEAFF. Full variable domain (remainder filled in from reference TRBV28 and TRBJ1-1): DVKVTQSSRYLVKRTGEKVFLECVQDMDHENMFWYRQDPGLGLRLIYFSYDVKMKEKGDIPEGYSVSREKKERFSLILESASTNQTSMYLCASSLSRLSAEAFFGQGTRLTVV.

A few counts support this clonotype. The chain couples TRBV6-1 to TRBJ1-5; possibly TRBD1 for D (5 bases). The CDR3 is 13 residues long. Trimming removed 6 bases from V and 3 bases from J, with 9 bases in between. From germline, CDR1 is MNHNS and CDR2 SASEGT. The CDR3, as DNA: TGTGCCAGCAGGTTGGGGCCCAATCAGCCCCAGCATTTT. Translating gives CASRLGPNQPQHF.

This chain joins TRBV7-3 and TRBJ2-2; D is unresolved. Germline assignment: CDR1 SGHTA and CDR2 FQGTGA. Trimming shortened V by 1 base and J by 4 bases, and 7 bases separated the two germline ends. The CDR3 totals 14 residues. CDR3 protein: CASSLKPTTGELFF. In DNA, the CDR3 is TGTGCCAGCAGCTTAAAACCCACCACCGGGGAGCTGTTTTTT.